This T cell receptor beta chain is from a study of CD8+ T cells in alopecia areata. The authors extracted RNA and reverse transcribed it into cDNA as the sequencing template. Libraries were prepared by immunoSEQ multiplex PCR; TCRdb keeps only in-frame clonotypes and omits some of them. This table holds some 160,000 clones, around three fifths found once. Treatment meaning: oral pan-JAK inhibitor, 5-10 mg twice daily. The germline V and J ends were trimmed by 3 bases and 10 bases, with 16 bases remaining between them. The germline CDR1 and CDR2 sequences are GTSNPN and SVGIG (reference sequence). The CDR3 is made up of 14 amino acids.

Specimen: CD4+ T cells sorted from blood, collected at week 4, from a patient treated with tofacitinib. The receptor's source is a human donor with alopecia areata. This chain uses TRBV30 with TRBJ1-6; D not certain. This CDR3 reads CAWRGGSARSPLHF. The DNA of the CDR3 is TGTGCCTGGAGAGGTGGCTCCGCTCGATCACCCCTCCACTTT.